A single sample gave rise to the 12 T cell receptor beta chains below, sequenced in a study of T cell repertoires in ileal Crohn's disease. Measured with immunoSEQ multiplex PCR; TCRdb has only the in-frame clones, and not every one. The table records some 16,000 clones, around three quarters of them present only once. The sequencing input was ileal tissue. The source of these receptors is an adult with Crohn's disease.

The gene calls are TRBV19 and TRBJ1-1, with D uncertain. Per germline, CDR1 LNHDA and CDR2 SQIVND (reference sequence). This CDR3 region has 13 residues. Trimming pared 5 bases from V and 4 bases from J, leaving 11 bases between. CDR3 nucleotide sequence: TGTGCCAGTAGTCCAACTCCCGGCACTGAAGCTTTCTTT. Translation gives CASSPTPGTEAFF.

The rearrangement links TRBV5-4 to TRBJ2-2; the D gene is possibly TRBD2 (6 bases). Trimming shortened V by 4 bases and J by 3 bases, and 16 bases separated the two germline ends. This CDR3 comprises 16 residues. Germline CDR1 reads SGHNT; CDR2 reads YYREEE (reference sequence). CDR3 sequence: CASSLSAGKDTGELFF. CDR3 DNA sequence: TGTGCCAGCAGCCTCTCCGCGGGAAAGGACACCGGGGAGCTGTTTTTT.

This chain connects TRBV6-4 to TRBJ2-1, with 10 bases lining up with TRBD2. Germline lookup yields CDR1 MRHNA and CDR2 SNTAGT. J gave up 7 bases and V 7 bases, and 10 bases lay outside the gene matches. The CDR3 extends over 15 amino acids. The CDR3 DNA reads as TGTGCCAGCACCAGCGGAACTAGCGGGAATAATGAGCAGTTCTTC. Translated, it gives CASTSGTSGNNEQFF.

The chain employs TRBV6-1 and TRBJ1-1; no reliable D call. CDR3 length: 11 residues. V was shortened by 7 bases and J by 5 bases, with 8 bases between the two germline ends. CDR1 MNHNS and CDR2 SASEGT come from the germline V gene. The CDR3 protein is CASTPQTEAFF. The CDR3, as DNA: TGTGCCAGCACCCCCCAGACTGAAGCTTTCTTT.

The CDR3 reads CASSLQGRGYGYTF. The CDR3 bases are TGTGCCAGCAGTTTACAGGGGAGAGGCTATGGCTACACCTTC. J is TRBJ1-2 and V is TRBV5-4; 7 nucleotides match TRBD1. V shed 5 bases, J shed 4 bases, and the junction held 8 bases outside the gene matches. Germline-derived CDR1 and CDR2 are SGHNT and YYREEE (reference sequence). The CDR3 covers 14 residues.

The J gene is TRBJ1-2, the V gene TRBV5-4, with D possibly matching TRBD1 (6 bases). This CDR3 is 12 amino acids long. The germline V and J ends were trimmed by 3 bases and 7 bases, with 10 bases remaining between them. In germline, CDR1 is SGHNT, CDR2 YYREEE (reference sequence). In DNA form, the CDR3 reads TGTGCCAGCAGCTCTACAGGGTTTGGCTACACCTTC. This translates into CASSSTGFGYTF. Looking up the rest from reference TRBV5-4 and TRBJ1-2 gives the full variable domain: ETGVTQSPTHLIKTRGQQVTLRCSSQSGHNTVSWYQQALGQGPQFIFQYYREEENGRGNFPPRFSGLQFPNYSSELNVNALELDDSALYLCASSSTGFGYTFGSGTRLTVV.

V usage is TRBV5-5 and J usage is TRBJ1-4; D possibly corresponds to TRBD1 (5 bases). Looked up from germline, CDR1 is SGHKS and CDR2 is YYEKEE (reference sequence). The CDR3 is 14 residues long. V was shortened by 4 bases and J by 8 bases, with 15 bases between the two germline ends. The CDR3 nucleotides are TGTGCCAGCAGCCAATTGAGGAAGGGGGAAAAACTGTTTTTT. This sequence encodes CASSQLRKGEKLFF.

This sequence joins TRBV2 and TRBJ1-4; 8 bases are shared with TRBD1. This CDR3 contains 15 residues. CDR1 is SNHLY, CDR2 FYNNEI, per germline. V was pared by 0 bases and J by 7 bases, with 4 bases of the junction left unmatched. CDR3 nucleotides: TGTGCCAGCAGTGAAGCTCCCGGACAGGGTGAAAAACTGTTTTTT. Amino acids: CASSEAPGQGEKLFF.

Details on this clone: The junction does not match germline at one end; this may be a read error. The rearrangement uses TRBV5-4 and TRBJ2-3; 8 bases fit TRBD2. The germline gives CDR1 SGHNT, CDR2 YYREEE (reference sequence). This CDR3 has 15 residues. CDR3 sequence reads: CASRDQRGSTDAQYF. CDR3 sequence (DNA): TGTGCCAGCAGGGATCAGCGGGGGAGCACAGATGCGCAGTATTTT. Filled out from reference TRBV5-4 and TRBJ2-3, the complete variable domain reads ETGVTQSPTHLIKTRGQQVTLRCSSQSGHNTVSWYQQALGQGPQFIFQYYREEENGRGNFPPRFSGLQFPNYSSELNVNALELDDSALYLCASRDQRGSTDAQYFGPGTRLTVL.

The V call is TRBV4-1, the J call TRBJ2-1, with TRBD1 as a possible D gene (6 bases). V dropped 2 bases and J dropped 0 bases, with 17 bases sitting between them. Germline V CDR1 and CDR2: MGHRA, YSYEKL. This CDR3 spans 18 amino acids. The CDR3 DNA reads as TGCGCCAGCAGCCAAAAAACCGGGACATTGAGCTCCTACAATGAGCAGTTCTTC. Translation gives CASSQKTGTLSSYNEQFF.

This chain connects TRBV9 to TRBJ2-1, with 12 positions matching TRBD2. The CDR3 sequence is 14 residues long. V was pared by 0 bases and J by 13 bases, with 5 bases of the junction left unmatched. CDR1 is SGDLS, CDR2 YYNGEE, per germline. The chain's CDR3 is CASSVAASGGEQFF. Here the CDR3 DNA reads TGTGCCAGCAGCGTAGCGGCTAGCGGGGGGGAACAGTTCTTC.

This clone came up once. V is TRBV2 and J is TRBJ2-1; D remains unclear. Per the germline V gene, CDR1 is SNHLY and CDR2 is FYNNEI. V was shortened by 4 bases and J by 7 bases, with 17 bases between the two germline ends. The CDR3 sequence is 15 residues long. CDR3 residues: CASSVRATPGNEQFF. In DNA form, the CDR3 reads TGTGCCAGCAGTGTACGAGCGACCCCTGGTAATGAGCAGTTCTTC. Combining the CDR3 with reference TRBV2 and TRBJ2-1 gives the whole variable domain EPEVTQTPSHQVTQMGQEVILRCVPISNHLYFYWYRQILGQKVEFLVSFYNNEISEKSEIFDDQFSVERPDGSNFTLKIRSTKLEDSAMYFCASSVRATPGNEQFFGPGTRLTVL.